This TCR beta chain was identified during a study of blood T cell repertoires in COVID-19. Across the study: COVID-19 samples collected from the United States, Italy and Spain covered acute and convalescent phases.

Trimming removed 2 bases at V and 8 bases at J, with 12 bases between. The CDR3 covers 13 residues. Germline CDR1 is MDHEN and CDR2 is SYDVKM. Assay: immunoSEQ multiplex PCR; the TCRdb copy retains only in-frame clones and omits some. The sample lists approximately 300,000 clones; around 90% were seen once. Residents of about two dozen US areas, aged 18 to 89 years, made up the participants. Clinical history reported by participants formed the basis on which cohorts were assigned. Recovered status in Cohort 3 required two negative PCRs, clearance, or symptom resolution. J is TRBJ1-2 and V is TRBV28, with no clear D. Sequenced sample: PBMCs or T cells enriched from blood (not recorded which). The TCR sequence derives from a woman between 25 and 40 years old who had recovered from COVID-19. The CDR3 coding sequence is TGTGCCAGCAGTTTAATGGCGGGTAGCGGCTACACCTTC. Translation: CASSLMAGSGYTF.